This entry lists 32 T cell receptor beta chains sequenced from one sample in a study of cytomegalovirus exposure and HLA in healthy donors. The repertoire was sequenced with immunoSEQ multiplex PCR; TCRdb's copy has only in-frame clones and lacks some. The data show 60,000 to 90,000 clones, 94% seen once. Sequencing was done on a sample of PBMCs. The receptor source for this set is a young woman in good health and CMV-seronegative.

CDR3 sequence (DNA): TGTGCCAGTAGGAAACAGGGGCTGAACACTGAAGCTTTCTTT. Translated, it gives CASRKQGLNTEAFF. The chain recombines TRBV19 with TRBJ1-1, with 7 bases matching TRBD1. The germline gives CDR1 LNHDA, CDR2 SQIVND (reference sequence). This CDR3 is 14 amino acids long. With 6 bases clipped from V and 0 bases from J, the junction kept 4 bases outside the gene matches.

This clone was recorded once. The chain recombines TRBV7-9 with TRBJ2-5; weak D call: TRBD2 (6 bases). The CDR3 covers 15 residues. Germline assignment: CDR1 SEHNR and CDR2 FQNEAQ (reference sequence). V was clipped by 5 bases and J by 2 bases, with 15 bases between them. The CDR3: CASSPGVWGQETQYF. The CDR3 nucleotides read TGTGCCAGCAGCCCGGGGGTGTGGGGACAAGAGACCCAGTACTTC.

This chain's CDR3 is CASSLAGGPSTDTQYF. For the CDR3, the DNA is TGTGCCAGCAGCTTGGCCGGGGGGCCCAGCACAGATACGCAGTATTTT. V usage is TRBV5-6 and J usage is TRBJ2-3, with D tentatively TRBD2 (7 bases). The CDR3 length is 16 residues. The germline V and J ends were trimmed by 0 bases and 0 bases, with 11 bases remaining between them. CDR1 SGHDT and CDR2 YYEEEE come from the germline V gene.

This chain joins TRBV7-7 and TRBJ2-6; TRBD2 matches at 7 bases. V shed 11 bases, J shed 4 bases, and the junction held 8 bases outside the gene matches. The CDR3 is 14 amino acids. Per germline, CDR1 SSHAT and CDR2 FNYEAQ (reference sequence). The CDR3 sequence: CAVRGGPGANVLTF. In nucleotides, the CDR3 is TGTGCCGTGAGGGGAGGGCCCGGGGCCAACGTCCTGACTTTC. The full variable domain, its missing parts supplied by reference TRBV7-7 and TRBJ2-6, is GAGVSQSPRYKVTKRGQDVTLRCDPISSHATLYWYQQALGQGPEFLTYFNYEAQPDKSGLPSDRFSAERPEGSISTLTIQRTEQRDSAMYRCAVRGGPGANVLTFGAGSRLTVL.

The rearrangement joins TRBV11-2 to TRBJ2-3, with 8 bases matching TRBD2. The CDR3 contains 19 residues. In germline, CDR1 is SGHAT, CDR2 FQNNGV. V trimming: 5 bases; J trimming: 2 bases; junction bases outside the gene matches: 18. CDR3 in amino acids: CASSPRVGRGVRITDTQYF. In DNA, the CDR3 is TGTGCCAGCAGCCCCCGGGTGGGGCGGGGGGTTCGTATCACAGATACGCAGTATTTT.

The chain combines TRBV2 with TRBJ1-3; D is unresolved. The CDR3 has 15 residues. Trimming removed 5 bases from V and 4 bases from J, with 15 bases in between. Looked up from germline, CDR1 is SNHLY and CDR2 is FYNNEI. As DNA, the CDR3 is TGTGCCAGCAGTCTACTTGAGAACTTGGGAAACACCATATATTTT. This translates into CASSLLENLGNTIYF.

This clone came up once. The chain carries TRBV28 and TRBJ1-3, with TRBD1 matching over 7 bases. This CDR3 spans 17 amino acids. Trimming removed 7 bases from V and 0 bases from J; junction bases left unmatched: 12. CDR1 MDHEN and CDR2 SYDVKM come from the germline V gene. The DNA of the CDR3 is TGTGCCAGCACTTTTGGGACAGCCCGTTACTCTGGAAACACCATATATTTT. Its translation is CASTFGTARYSGNTIYF.

DNA for the CDR3: TGTGCCATCAGTGAATCGGAGGGGATCCAAGAGACCCAGTACTTC. Protein: CAISESEGIQETQYF. The chain has TRBV10-3 and TRBJ2-5, with D perhaps TRBD2 (6 bases). Germline loops: CDR1 ENHRY, CDR2 SYGVKD. This CDR3 is built from 15 residues. V was trimmed by 3 bases and J by 1 base, leaving 12 bases between them.

In its sample, this clone was seen once. The chain joins TRBV2 to TRBJ2-4; perhaps TRBD1 as D (5 bases). With 2 bases removed from V and 5 bases from J, the gap between germline ends came to 10 bases. The germline V gene encodes CDR1 SNHLY and CDR2 FYNNEI. The CDR3 is 14 residues long. CDR3 coding DNA: TGTGCCAGCAGTGAAAGCAGGGTGGAAAACATTCAGTACTTC. Its protein product is CASSESRVENIQYF.

The V gene is TRBV6-4, the J gene TRBJ2-1; 15 bases line up with TRBD2. The CDR3 is 15 amino acids. J was trimmed by 7 bases and V by 4 bases; bases with no gene match: 2. Germline V gene sequence: CDR1 MRHNA, CDR2 SNTAGT. The CDR3 reads CASSGGTSGGNEQFF. CDR3 sequence (DNA): TGTGCCAGCAGTGGCGGGACTAGCGGGGGGAATGAGCAGTTCTTC.

The DNA of the CDR3 is TGTGCCAGCAGCTTTGAGGACTTGACCGGTACTAGCACAGATACGCAGTATTTT. Protein sequence: CASSFEDLTGTSTDTQYF. This chain uses TRBV13 with TRBJ2-3, with a tentative D call TRBD2 (5 bases). The V end was cut by 3 bases, the J end by 0 bases, with 19 bases between. This CDR3 contains 18 residues. The germline V gene encodes CDR1 PRHDT and CDR2 FYEKMQ (reference sequence). The full variable domain, its missing parts supplied by reference TRBV13 and TRBJ2-3, is AAGVIQSPRHLIKEKRETATLKCYPIPRHDTVYWYQQGPGQDPQFLISFYEKMQSDKGSIPDRFSAQQFSDYHSELNMSSLELGDSALYFCASSFEDLTGTSTDTQYFGPGTRLTVL.

The chain joins TRBV6-4 to TRBJ1-1; 7 nucleotides line up with TRBD1. CDR1 is MRHNA, CDR2 SNTAGT, per germline. The CDR3 has 15 residues. Trimming took 8 bases from V and 0 from J; bases not matched to a gene: 9. CDR3 in amino acids: CASRRQQGLNTEAFF. The CDR3 DNA is TGTGCCAGCCGAAGACAACAGGGGCTGAACACTGAAGCTTTCTTT.

Comment on this clone: The junction departs from the called germline gene at one end, perhaps through a read error. CDR3 residues: CASSLPTGGQQGVTYF. As DNA, the CDR3 is TGTGCTAGCAGCTTGCCGACAGGGGGCCAACAAGGAGTAACGTATTTT. This chain links TRBV7-7 with TRBJ2-3; TRBD1 aligns across 10 bases. The CDR3 has 16 amino acids. Germline V gene lookup returns CDR1 SSHAT and CDR2 FNYEAQ (reference sequence).

The chain uses TRBV19 and TRBJ1-3; maybe TRBD1 (6 bases). The germline gives CDR1 LNHDA, CDR2 SQIVND (reference sequence). The V and J ends lost 5 bases and 7 bases respectively, with 15 bases between them. This CDR3 is 14 amino acids long. The CDR3 sequence: CASSRGGTGNTIYF. DNA for the CDR3: TGTGCCAGTAGTCGAGGGGGAACCGGGAACACCATATATTTT. Full variable domain (missing parts from reference TRBV19 and TRBJ1-3): DGGITQSPKYLFRKEGQNVTLSCEQNLNHDAMYWYRQDPGQGLRLIYYSQIVNDFQKGDIAEGYSVSREKKESFPLTVTSAQKNPTAFYLCASSRGGTGNTIYFGEGSWLTVV.

The chain carries TRBV29-1 and TRBJ2-5; 8 positions agree with TRBD2. The CDR3 extends over 12 amino acids. Germline V gives CDR1 SQVTM, CDR2 ANQGSEA. J lost 6 bases, V lost 6 bases, and 6 bases had no gene match. Here the CDR3 DNA reads TGCAGCGTCCGAGCTAGCGGGCAGACCCAGTACTTC. Translating gives CSVRASGQTQYF.

CDR3 sequence (DNA): TGTGCCAGCAGCACACAGTCCGGGACTAGCGGGGGGGCCCCCTACGAGCAGTACTTC. Translating gives CASSTQSGTSGGAPYEQYF. V usage is TRBV28 and J usage is TRBJ2-7, with 16 bases matching TRBD2. Germline CDR1 and CDR2: MDHEN and SYDVKM. The trim removed 6 bases at V and 2 bases at J, leaving 13 bases unmatched. The CDR3 runs to 19 residues.

This chain joins TRBV7-2 and TRBJ2-7; 8 nucleotides align to TRBD2. The trim removed 6 bases at V and 2 bases at J, leaving 12 bases unmatched. Germline V gene sequence: CDR1 SGHTA, CDR2 FQGNSA. The CDR3 extends over 16 amino acids. CDR3 protein: CASRKVAGGETYEQYF. The CDR3 nucleotides read TGTGCCAGCAGAAAAGTGGCGGGGGGCGAAACCTACGAGCAGTACTTC.

The V gene is TRBV11-2, the J gene TRBJ2-3; 8 bases fit TRBD1. The ends lost 2 bases at V and 1 base at J; junction bases unmatched: 2. CDR1 is SGHAT, CDR2 FQNNGV, per germline. The CDR3 is made up of 15 amino acids. The CDR3 here is CASSLQGARTDTQYF. The DNA for the CDR3 is TGTGCCAGCAGCTTACAGGGGGCACGCACAGATACGCAGTATTTT.

The V gene is TRBV4-3, the J gene TRBJ1-4; 8 positions match TRBD1. Trimming at V came to 1 base and at J to 8 bases, leaving 6 bases not matched to a gene. The germline V gene has CDR1 LGHNA and CDR2 YSLEER. The CDR3 is made up of 15 amino acids. The CDR3 coding sequence is TGCGCCAGCAGCCAAGCCGACAGGGGTGGGGAAAAACTGTTTTTT. Residues: CASSQADRGGEKLFF.

This chain uses TRBV6-6 with TRBJ1-2, with D maybe TRBD1 (5 bases). The germline V and J ends were trimmed by 4 bases and 6 bases, with 12 bases remaining between them. Germline V CDR1 and CDR2: MNHNY, SVGAGI (reference sequence). The CDR3 runs to 13 residues. The CDR3 protein is CASSSRQTDGYTF. CDR3 sequence (DNA): TGTGCCAGCAGTTCCCGACAGACGGATGGCTACACCTTC.

This rearrangement joins TRBV7-8 to TRBJ2-7, with D perhaps matching TRBD1 (6 bases). V lost 1 base and J lost 5, with 15 bases in between. There are 15 residues in the CDR3. Per the germline V gene, CDR1 is SGHVS and CDR2 is FQNEAQ. The CDR3 DNA reads as TGTGCCAGCAGCTTAGTGAACAGGGCGAGAAACGAGCAGTACTTC. Its protein is CASSLVNRARNEQYF.

This clone has just one count. The V gene is TRBV9, the J gene TRBJ2-5; D may be TRBD1 (6 bases). Germline V gene lookup returns CDR1 SGDLS and CDR2 YYNGEE. With 3 bases removed from V and 5 bases from J, the gap between germline ends came to 14 bases. The CDR3 spans 14 residues. CDR3 region: CASSDRGGSETQYF. As DNA, the CDR3 is TGTGCCAGCAGCGACCGAGGGGGTAGCGAGACCCAGTACTTC.

This chain uses TRBV5-1 with TRBJ1-2; D not certain. The CDR3 is 14 amino acids. Trimming removed 1 base from V and 2 bases from J, with 9 bases in between. CDR1 is SGHRS and CDR2 is YFSETQ in the germline V gene. The CDR3 here is CASSLLGGNYGYTF. The CDR3 nucleotides are TGCGCCAGCAGCTTGCTGGGAGGGAACTATGGCTACACCTTC.

This CDR3 reads CASSETGTSIDEQYF. The CDR3 DNA reads TGCGCCAGCAGCGAAACCGGGACTAGCATCGACGAGCAGTACTTC. The chain carries TRBV5-1 and TRBJ2-7, with TRBD2 identical over 9 bases. The V segment lost 4 bases and the J segment 5 bases; nucleotides outside the gene matches: 10. Per the germline V gene, CDR1 is SGHRS and CDR2 is YFSETQ. The CDR3 has 15 amino acids.

This clone has a handful of counts. The chain combines TRBV2 with TRBJ1-6; D remains unclear. This CDR3 contains 11 residues. Trimming stripped 10 bases from V and 14 bases from J, with 15 bases between. Germline V gives CDR1 SNHLY, CDR2 FYNNEI. The CDR3, as DNA: TGTGCCACCTCCCCTAGGTTCACCCTCCACTTT. It yields the protein CATSPRFTLHF.

This rearrangement joins TRBV2 to TRBJ2-3, with unresolved D. Germline V gives CDR1 SNHLY, CDR2 FYNNEI. The CDR3 consists of 11 residues. V lost 6 bases and J lost 6, with 7 bases in between. The CDR3 reads CASSIVDTQYF. In DNA, the CDR3 is TGTGCCAGCAGCATTGTGGATACGCAGTATTTT.

The chain has TRBV10-3 and TRBJ1-1, with a possible D match to TRBD1 (6 bases). V lost 8 bases, J lost 1 base, and 20 bases lay in between. The V gene's germline CDR1 is ENHRY and CDR2 SYGVKD. The CDR3 has 16 amino acids. DNA for the CDR3: TGTGCCATCCAGTCCGGCGGGGGGCTGGGGAACACTGAAGCTTTCTTT. This translates into CAIQSGGGLGNTEAFF.

The J gene is TRBJ1-5, the V gene TRBV5-6; 7 bases match TRBD1. This CDR3 comprises 14 residues. Trimming removed 3 bases from V and 10 bases from J; junction bases left unmatched: 10. CDR1 SGHDT and CDR2 YYEEEE come from the germline V gene. The DNA of the CDR3 is TGTGCCAGCAGCTCAGGACAGGCTCACGCACCCCAGCATTTT. It yields the protein CASSSGQAHAPQHF.

This chain connects TRBV6-1 to TRBJ1-3; a weak D match, TRBD1 (5 bases). The CDR3 sequence is 15 residues long. Germline assignment: CDR1 MNHNS and CDR2 SASEGT. With 5 bases removed from V and 2 bases from J, the gap between germline ends came to 13 bases. This chain's CDR3 is CASSSQGFAGNTIYF. CDR3 sequence (DNA): TGTGCCAGCAGTTCCCAGGGCTTTGCTGGAAACACCATATATTTT.

The rearrangement joins TRBV9 to TRBJ2-3, with D tentatively TRBD2 (6 bases). Between the trimmed V and J ends, which lost 1 base and 3 bases, there was a span of 18 bases. CDR1 SGDLS and CDR2 YYNGEE come from the germline V gene. The CDR3 length is 17 residues. CDR3 sequence reads: CASSVSALGGPTDTQYF. The CDR3 DNA sequence: TGTGCCAGCAGCGTATCCGCTCTGGGGGGACCGACAGATACGCAGTATTTT.

The chain recombines TRBV5-6 with TRBJ2-7; TRBD1 might be the D (5 bases). The CDR3 is 13 residues long. The germline gives CDR1 SGHDT, CDR2 YYEEEE. With 4 bases removed from V and 2 bases from J, the gap between germline ends came to 10 bases. The CDR3 loop reads CASSRLRAYEQYF. CDR3 DNA sequence: TGTGCCAGCAGCCGGCTCAGGGCCTACGAGCAGTACTTC.

The chain couples TRBV2 to TRBJ2-1, with 11 bases aligning to TRBD2. The CDR3 runs to 14 residues. The germline CDR1 and CDR2 sequences are SNHLY and FYNNEI. V lost 6 bases to trimming and J lost 3 bases; unmatched junction nucleotides: 1. CDR3 nucleotides: TGTGCCAGCAGAGGGACTAGCGGCTACAATGAGCAGTTCTTC. This codes for CASRGTSGYNEQFF.